This entry describes one TCR beta chain. Its target is unknown. This sample is part of a study of T cells expressing NK-cell markers. Regarding the study as a whole: NKG2C+ dominant clonotypes from 5 to 7 donors made up about 1.0-8% of CD8+ T cells.

From the 5' RACE reads, TCRdb lists one entry per CDR3 protein and no DNA. The sample's table shows about 150,000 distinct CDR3 sequences. The CDR3 is made up of 13 amino acids. CDR1 SNHLY and CDR2 FYNNEI come from the germline V gene. The sample was blood T cells: a sorted CD56 or NKG2C T cell subset, CD4+ or CD8+ T cells, or bulk PBMC T cells (not recorded which). The genes are TRBV2 and TRBJ2-7; TCRdb selects TRBD2, and the lack of DNA leaves this call unchecked. The origin of this receptor is a woman aged 50 to 60 in good health. CDR3 sequence reads: CASSPPQTYEQYF.